These T cell receptor beta chains were read from a single sample in a study of OX40 agonist ivuxolimab in advanced cancers. Sequencing used immunoSEQ multiplex PCR; TCRdb keeps in-frame clones, though not all of them. The data show roughly 62,000 clones, with about 92% seen just once and approximately 0.64% held by the top ten. The sequences come from CD4+ or CD8+ T cells sorted from blood, collected in a trial of the OX40 agonist ivuxolimab. The receptors were gathered from an adult with an advanced solid tumor such as melanoma, head and neck, liver or kidney cancer. CDR3s include the opening cysteine and the closing phenylalanine or tryptophan.

v_call cdr3_aa
TRBV10-2 CASRSQGADQPQHF
TRBV30 CAWTRAITTGELFF
TRBV5-4 CASSLAGSPEQYF
TRBV7-8 CASSLQVSGNTIYF
TRBV19 CASSIEGTKIYEQFF
TRBV11-3 CASSLGDSQETQYF
TRBV19 CASSIDRWSEQYF
TRBV2 CASSERVVGTIYEQYF
TRBV29-1 CSVEDKVGGETQYF
TRBV11-2 CASSLAGGPSYNEQFF
TRBV6-1 CASSDGATPSYEQYF
TRBV2 CASTAEGGGNTIYF
TRBV7-9 CASSLRRGPTDTQYF
TRBV11-2 CASSLLVRGSTDTQYF
TRBV7-3 CASSLQPSGTGELFF
TRBV7-3 CASSLNEGVSQYF
TRBV11-2 CASSLGRSTDTQYF
TRBV2 CASREGVADEQFF
TRBV18 CASSQQGDTEAFF
TRBV5-1 CASSLAGGTGNTIYF
TRBV11-2 CASSLPSTDTQYF
TRBV7-8 CASSLMPYEQYF
TRBV29-1 CSVEGLLNGYTF
TRBV4-1 CASRATSPGTGELFF
TRBV20-1 CSARTLYEQYF
TRBV7-9 CASSSDTGGTEAFF
TRBV15 CATSRGRARGHQPQHF
TRBV6-5 CASSYSPGQPQHF
TRBV27 CASSRTGFGETQYF
TRBV5-8 CASRFPGPDTQYF
TRBV4-2 CASSQGQSSSYNEQFF
TRBV11-3 CASSLGGNTGELFF
TRBV6-1 CASSPGTAPLEQYF
TRBV7-2 CASSFSPNSPLHF
TRBV6-6 CASELIRPSRRDEQFF
TRBV5-1 CASSLFQNYEQYF
TRBV19 CASTTGGRRNTEAFF
TRBV4-1 CASSQDRAGVADTQYF
TRBV18 CASSPTSGQETQYF
TRBV6-1 CASSVAGANEQYF
TRBV9 CASSASWDMNTEAFF
TRBV7-9 CASSSQGLANTEAFF
TRBV20-1 CLTGSTDTQYF
TRBV5-4 CASSSTDTQYF
TRBV6-6 CASSRDSPPRKEQFF
TRBV20-1 CSASRQATQYF
TRBV11-2 CASSLEGLAGRGDTQYF
TRBV6-6 CASSVQGTMNTEAFF
TRBV15 CATSRDSGIRTGNTIYF
TRBV7-9 CASSQPGLAGAGTGELFF
TRBV10-3 CAISESRTSGTDTQYF